This passage covers 28 T cell receptor beta chains from one sample sequenced in a study of CD39 and CD103 CD8 tumor-infiltrating T cells. Libraries were prepared by immunoSEQ multiplex PCR; TCRdb keeps only in-frame clonotypes and omits some of them. The table lists about 7,400 clones, over 50% of them singletons. Source material: CD8+ T cells sorted from blood. Subset indicated: total memory CD8 T cells (CD45RA-CCR7+/-) from blood or uninvolved lymph node. Source of these receptors: a human donor with head and neck squamous cell carcinoma.

The CDR3 coding sequence is TGTGCCAGCAGCTTAGGGCAGTCTGAAGCTTTCTTT. Amino acid sequence: CASSLGQSEAFF. The chain carries TRBV13 and TRBJ1-1; D uncertain. The CDR3 is made up of 12 amino acids. The germline V gene has CDR1 PRHDT and CDR2 FYEKMQ (reference sequence). Trimming cost V 0 bases and J 6 bases, with 5 bases left between them.

The gene calls are TRBV7-9 and TRBJ1-5; 7 positions match TRBD1. Germline CDR1 SEHNR, CDR2 FQNEAQ (reference sequence). Trimming at V came to 1 base and at J to 1 base, leaving 4 bases not matched to a gene. The CDR3 spans 16 residues. CDR3 sequence reads: CASSLVTGESNQPQHF. The CDR3 DNA sequence: TGTGCCAGCAGCTTAGTTACAGGGGAGAGCAATCAGCCCCAGCATTTT. Full variable domain (outside the CDR3, taken from reference TRBV7-9 and TRBJ1-5): DTGVSQNPRHKITKRGQNVTFRCDPISEHNRLYWYRQTLGQGPEFLTYFQNEAQLEKSRLLSDRFSAERPKGSFSTLEIQRTEQGDSAMYLCASSLVTGESNQPQHFGDGTRLSIL.

V is TRBV6-5 and J is TRBJ2-5; TRBD1 or TRBD2 may be the D gene (5 bases each). V lost 3 bases to trimming and J lost 4 bases, with 12 bases between them. This CDR3 is 14 amino acids long. Germline values: CDR1 MNHEY, CDR2 SVGAGI. The CDR3 reads CASSYSDGGETQYF. The DNA of the CDR3 is TGTGCCAGCAGTTATTCCGATGGGGGAGAGACCCAGTACTTC.

The CDR3 coding sequence is TGTGCCTGGAGTGTACTTGACCGGCACACCGGGGAGCTGTTTTTT. Translation gives CAWSVLDRHTGELFF. The genes are TRBV30 and TRBJ2-2, with no clear D. This CDR3 comprises 15 residues. Trimming left V 0 bases short and J 3 bases short, with 11 bases between. CDR1 and CDR2 (germline): GTSNPN, SVGIG (reference sequence).

V gene TRBV6-6 combines with J gene TRBJ2-7; 12 nucleotides align to TRBD1. The CDR3 has 15 residues. Trimming cost V 2 bases and J 5 bases; bases outside gene matches: 4. Germline lookup yields CDR1 MNHNY and CDR2 SVGAGI (reference sequence). CDR3 sequence reads: CASSYKGQGANEQYF. The CDR3, as DNA: TGTGCCAGCAGTTACAAGGGACAGGGGGCGAACGAGCAGTACTTC.

This clone is classed as medium-sized. The chain uses TRBV27 and TRBJ2-7; 10 bases agree with TRBD1. V lost 6 bases to trimming and J lost 2 bases; unmatched junction nucleotides: 7. The CDR3 extends over 15 amino acids. Germline V gene data show CDR1 as MNHEY and CDR2 as SMNVEV (reference sequence). This CDR3 reads CASRQGQGGAYEQYF. CDR3 nucleotide sequence: TGTGCCAGCAGACAAGGACAGGGGGGAGCCTACGAGCAGTACTTC.

The V and J genes are TRBV4-3 and TRBJ2-3; no clear D. There are 18 residues in the CDR3. V dropped 4 bases and J dropped 0 bases, with 20 bases sitting between them. Germline CDR1 is LGHNA and CDR2 is YSLEER. In DNA, the CDR3 is TGCGCCAGCAGCCCAGGCGTCGGTGGCCAGTTTAGCACAGATACGCAGTATTTT. Translation gives CASSPGVGGQFSTDTQYF.

The J gene is TRBJ2-2, the V gene TRBV7-6; 9 bases are a match to TRBD2. V trimming: 4 bases; J trimming: 6 bases; junction bases outside the gene matches: 12. CDR1 is SGHVS, CDR2 FNYEAQ, per germline. The CDR3 is 17 amino acids. This CDR3 reads CASSSLPGGGVAGELFF. For the CDR3, the DNA is TGTGCCAGCAGCTCTCTACCCGGCGGGGGGGTGGCCGGGGAGCTGTTTTTT.

The chain joins TRBV15 to TRBJ1-2; 10 bases match TRBD1. There are 15 residues in the CDR3. Looked up from germline, CDR1 is LNHNV and CDR2 is YYDKDF (reference sequence). Germline trimming cut 6 bases from V and 8 bases from J; bases unmatched to any gene: 12. CDR3 sequence reads: CATRRTGTGVEGYTF. The CDR3 bases are TGTGCCACCAGAAGGACCGGGACAGGGGTGGAGGGCTACACCTTC.

This chain connects TRBV6-5 to TRBJ2-3; D gene uncertain. This CDR3 is 14 amino acids long. Germline V CDR1 and CDR2: MNHEY, SVGAGI. V lost 5 bases and J lost 4, with 13 bases in between. CDR3 residues: CASSIGPTADTQYF. DNA of the CDR3: TGTGCCAGCAGTATCGGCCCCACAGCAGATACGCAGTATTTT.

The chain recombines TRBV6-4 with TRBJ2-1; 13 bases fit TRBD2. This CDR3 has 20 amino acids. Trimming took 4 bases from V and 0 from J; bases not matched to a gene: 12. The V gene's germline CDR1 is MRHNA and CDR2 SNTAGT. The CDR3 DNA follows: TGTGCCAGCAGTGGATCGACTAGCGGGGGGCCCCCGAGCTCCTACAATGAGCAGTTCTTC. Protein sequence: CASSGSTSGGPPSSYNEQFF.

V and J are TRBV9 and TRBJ1-1; possibly TRBD1 for D (5 bases). V was cut by 3 bases and J by 0 bases, with 12 bases left in between. The CDR3 totals 15 residues. CDR1 and CDR2 from the germline V gene are SGDLS and YYNGEE. This CDR3 reads CASSALGTVNTEAFF. The CDR3 DNA sequence: TGTGCCAGCAGCGCCCTCGGGACGGTGAACACTGAAGCTTTCTTT.

The J gene is TRBJ2-3, the V gene TRBV29-1; possible D gene TRBD2, 6 bases. V dropped 7 bases and J dropped 1 base, with 18 bases sitting between them. The CDR3 covers 15 residues. From germline, CDR1 is SQVTM and CDR2 ANQGSEA. CDR3 DNA: TGCAGCGCCCCGGCGGTGGCTAGCGGCACAGATACGCAGTATTTT. Translating it yields CSAPAVASGTDTQYF.

V is TRBV6-4 and J is TRBJ2-1; D perhaps matches TRBD1 (6 bases). Trimming shortened V by 6 bases and J by 3 bases, and 15 bases separated the two germline ends. The CDR3 has 15 residues. Germline values: CDR1 MRHNA, CDR2 SNTAGT. The CDR3 sequence: CASSETGDYYNEQFF. The CDR3 DNA follows: TGTGCCAGCAGCGAGACAGGAGACTACTACAATGAGCAGTTCTTC.

In this sample, this clone turned up a few times. This chain joins TRBV4-1 and TRBJ2-7, with 12 bases that match TRBD2. Germline V gives CDR1 MGHRA, CDR2 YSYEKL. Trimming at V came to 1 base and at J to 3 bases, leaving 1 base not matched to a gene. The CDR3 is 15 residues long. CDR3 region: CASSQALAGGYEQYF. CDR3 in DNA: TGCGCCAGCAGCCAAGCACTAGCGGGGGGCTACGAGCAGTACTTC.

This clone was seen more than once but under ten times. The rearrangement links TRBV9 to TRBJ2-2, with 7 bases aligning to TRBD2. The J segment lost 5 bases and the V segment lost 2 bases, leaving 15 bases of the junction unmatched. The CDR3 has 18 amino acids. Germline CDR1 is SGDLS and CDR2 is YYNGEE. The CDR3 DNA reads TGTGCCAGCAGCGTTGGGGGGGGTGCTAGCGGAAGAACCGGGGAGCTGTTTTTT. It translates to CASSVGGGASGRTGELFF.

The chain links TRBV15 to TRBJ2-7; 10 nucleotides line up with TRBD2. Per the germline V gene, CDR1 is LNHNV and CDR2 is YYDKDF (reference sequence). After removal of 4 bases from V and 5 bases from J, the junction contained 5 bases not matched to a gene. This CDR3 has 14 residues. Here the CDR3 reads CATSTSGSSNEQYF. CDR3 coding DNA: TGTGCCACCAGCACTAGCGGGAGTAGCAACGAGCAGTACTTC. The full variable domain, with the rest looked up from reference TRBV15 and TRBJ2-7, is DAMVIQNPRYQVTQFGKPVTLSCSQTLNHNVMYWYQQKSSQAPKLLFHYYDKDFNNEADTPDNFQSRRPNTSFCFLDIRSPGLGDTAMYLCATSTSGSSNEQYFGPGTRLTVT.

The chain couples TRBV25-1 to TRBJ1-1; D is unresolved. Trimming left V 1 base short and J 4 bases short, with 10 bases between. There are 14 residues in the CDR3. CDR1 is MGHDK and CDR2 is SYGVNS in the germline V gene. CDR3 loop: CASSEFMFGTEAFF. CDR3 nucleotide sequence: TGTGCCAGCAGTGAATTCATGTTTGGCACTGAAGCTTTCTTT.

For the CDR3, the DNA is TGTGCCAGCAGTGAAGGGACAGCCTACGAGCAGTACTTC. It specifies CASSEGTAYEQYF. The chain has TRBV6-1 and TRBJ2-7; tentative D call: TRBD1 (6 bases). The CDR3 covers 13 residues. Per the germline V gene, CDR1 is MNHNS and CDR2 is SASEGT. Trimming took off 1 base at V and 2 bases at J, with 6 bases between the two ends.

The rearrangement uses TRBV27 and TRBJ1-2; 8 nucleotides align to TRBD1. CDR1 is MNHEY, CDR2 SMNVEV, per germline (reference sequence). Trimming took 7 bases from V and 5 from J; bases not matched to a gene: 9. CDR3 size: 14 residues. CDR3 nucleotide sequence: TGTGCCAGCAAACCCCAGGGGGCCCCATATGGCTACACCTTC. Protein sequence: CASKPQGAPYGYTF.

The chain recombines TRBV14 with TRBJ2-7, with TRBD1 matching 9 bases. The CDR3 runs 15 residues. The ends lost 4 bases at V and 6 bases at J; junction bases unmatched: 10. Germline V gene data show CDR1 as SGHDN and CDR2 as FVKESK. CDR3 bases: TGTGCCAGCAGCCCCCCGGGACAGGGAGTCGTCGAGCAGTACTTC. Its translation: CASSPPGQGVVEQYF.

V gene TRBV27 combines with J gene TRBJ2-1, with a tentative D call TRBD1 (5 bases). The V gene's germline CDR1 is MNHEY and CDR2 SMNVEV (reference sequence). CDR3 length equals 13 residues. Trimming took off 0 bases at V and 9 bases at J, with 9 bases between the two ends. The CDR3 DNA reads TGTGCCAGCAGTTTATCGACAGACCTTGAGCAGTTCTTC. Protein sequence: CASSLSTDLEQFF.

V and J are TRBV6-4 and TRBJ2-6; D might be TRBD2 (6 bases). This CDR3 has 16 amino acids. V was pared by 0 bases and J by 1 base, with 7 bases between. The germline gives CDR1 MRHNA, CDR2 SNTAGT. This CDR3 reads CASSDSSGSGANVLTF. In DNA, the CDR3 is TGTGCCAGCAGTGACTCTAGCGGTTCTGGGGCCAACGTCCTGACTTTC.

The rearrangement uses TRBV29-1 and TRBJ2-7; TRBD1 agrees at 9 bases. In germline, CDR1 is SQVTM, CDR2 ANQGSEA. V trimming: 7 bases; J trimming: 6 bases; junction bases outside the gene matches: 16. CDR3 size: 15 residues. The DNA of the CDR3 is TGCAGCGCAACTTCGGACAGGGGAGTAGGTGGCGAGCAGTACTTC. This sequence encodes CSATSDRGVGGEQYF.

CDR3 sequence: CASSIVPRDGTYEQYF. DNA for the CDR3: TGTGCCAGTAGTATAGTGCCACGGGACGGAACCTACGAGCAGTACTTC. The chain joins TRBV19 to TRBJ2-7; D may correspond to TRBD1 or TRBD2 (5 bases each). Germline V CDR1 and CDR2: LNHDA, SQIVND (reference sequence). Trimming left V 1 base short and J 2 bases short, with 15 bases between. CDR3 length equals 16 residues.

The CDR3 bases are TGTGCCAGCAGCCCCTGGACAGATTCCTACGAGCAGTACTTC. Amino acids: CASSPWTDSYEQYF. The rearrangement uses TRBV11-2 and TRBJ2-7, with D possibly being TRBD1 (6 bases). The germline CDR1 and CDR2 sequences are SGHAT and FQNNGV. This CDR3 region has 14 residues. V gave up 5 bases and J gave up 1 base, with 12 bases separating them.

V gene TRBV27 combines with J gene TRBJ2-1; D is unclear. The CDR3 covers 12 residues. Between the trimmed V and J ends, which lost 2 bases and 5 bases, there was a span of 4 bases. Germline V gene lookup returns CDR1 MNHEY and CDR2 SMNVEV (reference sequence). The DNA of the CDR3 is TGTGCCAGCAGTTTAGCCGACAATGAGCAGTTCTTC. Residues: CASSLADNEQFF.

CDR3 region: CASSSATEGNHRDSTDSGNTIYF. Here the CDR3 DNA reads TGTGCCAGCAGTAGTGCGACGGAGGGTAATCACCGGGACAGCACCGACTCTGGAAACACCATATATTTT. The chain couples TRBV27 to TRBJ1-3; 7 bases are shared with TRBD1. CDR3 length: 23 residues. Germline trimming cut 5 bases from V and 0 bases from J; bases unmatched to any gene: 28. In germline, CDR1 is MNHEY, CDR2 SMNVEV (reference sequence).